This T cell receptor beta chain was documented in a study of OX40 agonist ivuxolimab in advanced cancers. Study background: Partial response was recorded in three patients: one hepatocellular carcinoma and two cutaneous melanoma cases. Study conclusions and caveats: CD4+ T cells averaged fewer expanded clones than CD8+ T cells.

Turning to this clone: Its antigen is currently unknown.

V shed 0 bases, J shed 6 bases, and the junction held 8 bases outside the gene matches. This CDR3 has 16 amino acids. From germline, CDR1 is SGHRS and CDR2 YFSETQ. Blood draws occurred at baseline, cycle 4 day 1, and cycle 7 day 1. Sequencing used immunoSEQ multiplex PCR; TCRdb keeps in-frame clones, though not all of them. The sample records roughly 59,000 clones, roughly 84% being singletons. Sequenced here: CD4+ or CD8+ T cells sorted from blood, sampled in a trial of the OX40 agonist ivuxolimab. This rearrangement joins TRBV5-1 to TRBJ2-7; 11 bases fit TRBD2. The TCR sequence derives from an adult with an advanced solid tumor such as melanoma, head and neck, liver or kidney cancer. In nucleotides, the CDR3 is TGCGCCAGCAGCTTGGAACTAGCGGGAGTCGGGCTCGAGCAGTACTTC. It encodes CASSLELAGVGLEQYF.